This is a list of T cell receptor beta chains from one sample in a study of tumor-infiltrating lymphocytes in primary liver carcinoma. MiXCR, applied by TCRdb to the multiplex PCR reads, yields one record per CDR3 protein. The repertoire holds 310,000 or so distinct CDR3 sequences, with around three fifths as singletons. Specimen: peripheral blood. The source is a woman in her twenties or thirties with primary liver carcinoma and hepatitis B virus infection. Each CDR3 is given with its conserved first and last residue. D genes are given only for firm matches. Clone size appears in some rows only: once, few, many, or a class for an expanded clone.

D: -; J: TRBJ2-3; V: TRBV13; size: -; CDR3: CTSSTPRGHTDTQYF; DNA: TGTACCAGCTCGACCCCCAGGGGACACACAGATACGCAGTATTTT
D: TRBD1; J: TRBJ2-7; V: TRBV6-2/TRBV6-3; size: -; CDR3: CASSSTGSIYEQYF; DNA: TGTGCCAGCAGCTCGACAGGGAGTATATACGAGCAGTACTTC
D: -; J: TRBJ2-1; V: TRBV12-3/TRBV12-4; size: many; CDR3: CASSQLGGTSGNEQFF; DNA: TGTGCCAGCAGCCAGTTGGGCGGGACGTCCGGAAATGAGCAGTTCTTC
D: -; J: TRBJ1-2; V: TRBV12-3/TRBV12-4; size: -; CDR3: CASSPTGAGYGYTF; DNA: TGTGCCAGCAGCCCCACGGGGGCTGGCTATGGCTACACCTTC
D: -; J: TRBJ2-7; V: TRBV6-6; size: -; CDR3: CASRTGCPGSYEQYF; DNA: TGTGCCAGCAGGACAGGCTGCCCGGGCTCCTACGAGCAGTACTTC
D: TRBD1; J: TRBJ1-1; V: TRBV11-2; size: -; CDR3: CASSHTPPGQGATEAFF; DNA: TGTGCCAGCAGCCACACCCCCCCGGGACAGGGAGCAACTGAAGCTTTCTTT
D: -; J: TRBJ2-5; V: TRBV29-1; size: -; CDR3: CSVGTTGFHEAQYF; DNA: TGCAGCGTTGGTACTACAGGTTTCCATGAGGCCCAGTACTTC
D: -; J: TRBJ1-5; V: TRBV7-8; size: -; CDR3: CASSSDRNQPQHF; DNA: TGTGCCAGCAGCTCCGATAGAAATCAGCCCCAGCATTTT
D: -; J: TRBJ2-7; V: TRBV5-7; size: -; CDR3: CASSLGANSYEQYF; DNA: TGTGCCAGCAGTCTGGGGGCTAACTCCTACGAGCAGTACTTC
D: TRBD2; J: TRBJ2-3; V: TRBV10-2; size: many; CDR3: CASSRPPGLAGDGADTQYF; DNA: TGCGCCAGCAGTCGCCCGCCAGGGCTTGCGGGAGACGGGGCAGATACGCAGTATTTT
D: -; J: TRBJ1-4; V: TRBV4-1; size: -; CDR3: CASSRGGRAEKLFF; DNA: TGCGCCAGCAGTAGGGGGGGGCGCGCAGAAAAACTGTTTTTT
D: -; J: TRBJ2-3; V: TRBV7-3; size: few; CDR3: CASSLLIADTQYF; DNA: TGTGCCAGCAGCTTATTGATCGCAGATACGCAGTATTTT
D: TRBD1; J: TRBJ2-7; V: TRBV28; size: few; CDR3: CASSLTGASGYEQYF; DNA: TGTGCCAGCAGTCTGACAGGGGCCTCAGGCTACGAGCAGTACTTC
D: -; J: TRBJ2-1; V: TRBV5-6; size: -; CDR3: CAGSLREHSSYNEQFF; DNA: TGTGCCGGCAGCTTAAGGGAGCATAGCTCCTACAATGAGCAGTTCTTC
D: TRBD1; J: TRBJ1-2; V: TRBV4-1; size: -; CDR3: CASSPDRVGGYTF; DNA: TGCGCCAGCAGCCCCGACAGGGTTGGTGGCTACACCTTC
D: -; J: TRBJ2-5; V: TRBV5-5; size: -; CDR3: CASSPTRLGTQYF; DNA: TGTGCCAGCAGCCCGACTAGGTTGGGGACCCAGTACTTC
D: TRBD2; J: TRBJ2-5; V: TRBV5-6; size: -; CDR3: CARSSGLAGRYF; DNA: TGTGCCAGGAGCTCGGGGCTAGCGGGAAGGTACTTC
D: -; J: TRBJ2-1; V: TRBV11-2; size: -; CDR3: CASSLDVGSYNAQFF; DNA: TGTGCCAGCAGCCTAGATGTAGGGTCCTACAATGCGCAGTTCTTC
D: TRBD1; J: TRBJ2-3; V: TRBV29-1; size: many; CDR3: CSVEQGLSTDTQYF; DNA: TGCAGCGTCGAACAGGGGCTCAGCACAGATACGCAGTATTTT
D: -; J: TRBJ2-1; V: TRBV5-6; size: -; CDR3: CASSFSGHLIYNEQFF; DNA: TGTGCCAGCAGTTTCTCCGGACACCTTATCTACAATGAGCAGTTCTTC
D: TRBD2; J: TRBJ2-5; V: TRBV12-3/TRBV12-4; size: -; CDR3: CASSLTSGRRKTQYF; DNA: TGTGCCAGCAGTTTAACTAGCGGGAGGAGAAAGACCCAGTACTTC
D: TRBD1; J: TRBJ1-1; V: TRBV4-1; size: few; CDR3: CASSQGRTGGNTEAFF; DNA: TGCGCCAGCAGCCAAGGGCGGACAGGCGGGAACACTGAAGCTTTCTTT